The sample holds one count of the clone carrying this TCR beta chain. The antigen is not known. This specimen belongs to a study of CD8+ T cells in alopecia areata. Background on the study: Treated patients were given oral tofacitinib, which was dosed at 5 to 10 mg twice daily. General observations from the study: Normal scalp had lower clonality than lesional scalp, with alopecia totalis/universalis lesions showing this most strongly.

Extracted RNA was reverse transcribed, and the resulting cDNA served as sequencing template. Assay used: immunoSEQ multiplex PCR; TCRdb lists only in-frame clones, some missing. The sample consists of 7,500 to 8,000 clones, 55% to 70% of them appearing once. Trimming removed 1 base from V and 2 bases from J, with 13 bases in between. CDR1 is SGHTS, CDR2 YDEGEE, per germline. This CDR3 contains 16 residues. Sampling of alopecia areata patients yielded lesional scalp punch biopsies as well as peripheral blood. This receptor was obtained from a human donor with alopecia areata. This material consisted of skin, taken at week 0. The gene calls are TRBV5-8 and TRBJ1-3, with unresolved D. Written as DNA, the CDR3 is TGTGCCAGCAGCTTGTCGTCCTATTCCACTGGAAACACCATATATTTT. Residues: CASSLSSYSTGNTIYF.